This T cell receptor (beta chain) was recovered during a study of CD8 T cells in ankylosing spondylitis. Using its own MiXCR run on the 5' RACE reads, TCRdb lists one record per CDR3 protein. This sample has a few hundred thousand distinct CDR3 sequences, with 17% found just once. In its sample, this clonotype was seen many times. What it recognizes is unknown. The CDR3 spans 15 residues. J lost 0 bases, V lost 5 bases, and 4 bases had no gene match. Points from the study as a whole: A TCR beta motif made of under 10 highly homologous variants seemed typical of ankylosing spondylitis blood. In reactive arthritis synovial fluid and blood, some motif variants had been reported before.

Source material: blood, either unsorted or a sorted T cell fraction (not recorded which). This clonotype was sampled from a male donor with ankylosing spondylitis. The rearrangement joins TRBV12-3 or TRBV12-4 to TRBJ2-4; 7 bases map to TRBD1. The CDR3 DNA reads as TGTGCCAGCAGTGACAGGGCCCTAGCCAAAAACATTCAGTACTTC. Its protein product is CASSDRALAKNIQYF.